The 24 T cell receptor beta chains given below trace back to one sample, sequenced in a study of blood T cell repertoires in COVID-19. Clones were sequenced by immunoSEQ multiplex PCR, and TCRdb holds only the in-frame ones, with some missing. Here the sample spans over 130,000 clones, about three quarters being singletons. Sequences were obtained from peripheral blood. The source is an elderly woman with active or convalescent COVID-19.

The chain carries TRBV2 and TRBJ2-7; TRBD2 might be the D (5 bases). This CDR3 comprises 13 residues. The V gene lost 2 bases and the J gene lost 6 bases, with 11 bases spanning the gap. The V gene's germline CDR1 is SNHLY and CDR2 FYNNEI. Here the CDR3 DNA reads TGTGCCAGCAGTGAATATGTGCGGGCCGAGCAGTACTTC. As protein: CASSEYVRAEQYF.

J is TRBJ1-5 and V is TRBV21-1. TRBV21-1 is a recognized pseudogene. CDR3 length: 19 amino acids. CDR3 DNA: TGTGCCAGCAGCAAACCCACGACTCACTTCACCTATAGCAATCAGCCCCAGCATTTT. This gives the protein CASSKPTTHFTYSNQPQHF.

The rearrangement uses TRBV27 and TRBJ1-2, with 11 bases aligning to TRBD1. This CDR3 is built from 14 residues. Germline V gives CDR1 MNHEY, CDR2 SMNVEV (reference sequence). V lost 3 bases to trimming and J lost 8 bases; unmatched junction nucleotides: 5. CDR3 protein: CASSFRTGGGGYTF. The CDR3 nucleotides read TGTGCCAGCAGTTTCCGGACAGGGGGCGGAGGCTACACCTTC.

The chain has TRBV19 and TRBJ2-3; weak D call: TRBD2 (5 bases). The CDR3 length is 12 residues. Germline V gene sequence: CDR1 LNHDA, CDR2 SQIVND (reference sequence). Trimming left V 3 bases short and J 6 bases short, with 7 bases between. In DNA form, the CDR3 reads TGTGCCAGTAGTATGAGGAGGGATACGCAGTATTTT. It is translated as CASSMRRDTQYF.

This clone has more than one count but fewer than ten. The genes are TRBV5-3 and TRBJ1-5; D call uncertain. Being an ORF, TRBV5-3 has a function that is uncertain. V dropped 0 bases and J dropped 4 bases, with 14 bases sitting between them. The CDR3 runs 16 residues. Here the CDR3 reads CARSLDSGILNQPQHF. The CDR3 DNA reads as TGTGCCAGAAGCTTGGACAGTGGAATTTTAAATCAGCCCCAGCATTTT.

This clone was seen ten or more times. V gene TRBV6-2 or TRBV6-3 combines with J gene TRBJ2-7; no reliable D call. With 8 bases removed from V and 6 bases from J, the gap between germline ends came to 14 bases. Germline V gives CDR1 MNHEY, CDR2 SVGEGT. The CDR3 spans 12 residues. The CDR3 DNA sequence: TGTGCCAGCTGCCAGGTGCCGGGCGAGCAGTACTTC. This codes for CASCQVPGEQYF.

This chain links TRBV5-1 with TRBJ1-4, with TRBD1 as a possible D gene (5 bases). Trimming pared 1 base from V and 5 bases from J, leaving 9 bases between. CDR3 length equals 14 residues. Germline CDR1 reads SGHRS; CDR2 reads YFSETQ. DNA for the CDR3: TGCGCCAGCAGCTTGCAGGGCTACAATGAAAAACTGTTTTTT. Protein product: CASSLQGYNEKLFF.

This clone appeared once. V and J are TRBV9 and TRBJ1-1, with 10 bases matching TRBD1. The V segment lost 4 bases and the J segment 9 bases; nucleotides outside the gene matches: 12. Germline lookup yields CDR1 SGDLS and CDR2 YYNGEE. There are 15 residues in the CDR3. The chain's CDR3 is CASSPQGGQGPKAFF. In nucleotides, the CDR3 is TGTGCCAGCAGCCCCCAGGGGGGACAGGGGCCAAAAGCTTTCTTT.

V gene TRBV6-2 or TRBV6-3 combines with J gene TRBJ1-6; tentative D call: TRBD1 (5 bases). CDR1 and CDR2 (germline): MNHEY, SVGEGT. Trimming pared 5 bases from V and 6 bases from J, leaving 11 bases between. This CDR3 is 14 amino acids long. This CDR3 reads CASSLYRINSPLHF. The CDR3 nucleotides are TGTGCCAGCAGTCTCTACAGGATTAATTCACCCCTCCACTTT.

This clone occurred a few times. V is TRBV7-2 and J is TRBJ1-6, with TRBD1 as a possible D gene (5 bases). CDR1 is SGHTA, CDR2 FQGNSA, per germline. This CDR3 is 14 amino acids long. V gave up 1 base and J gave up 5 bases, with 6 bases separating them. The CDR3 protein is CASSLGQNNSPLHF. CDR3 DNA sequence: TGTGCCAGCAGCTTAGGACAGAATAATTCACCCCTCCACTTT.

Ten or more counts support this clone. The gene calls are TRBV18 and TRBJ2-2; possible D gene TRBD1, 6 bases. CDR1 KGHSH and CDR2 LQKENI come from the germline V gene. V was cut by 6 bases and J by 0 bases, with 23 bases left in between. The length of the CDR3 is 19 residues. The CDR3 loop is CASSPIRVTGQSNTGELFF. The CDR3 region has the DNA TGTGCCAGCTCCCCCATTAGGGTTACGGGACAATCGAACACCGGGGAGCTGTTTTTT.

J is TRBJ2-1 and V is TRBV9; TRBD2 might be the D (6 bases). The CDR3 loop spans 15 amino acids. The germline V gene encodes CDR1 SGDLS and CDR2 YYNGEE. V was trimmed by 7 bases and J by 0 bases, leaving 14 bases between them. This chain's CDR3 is CASGDAGSSYNEQFF. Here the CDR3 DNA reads TGTGCCAGCGGAGACGCGGGAAGCTCCTACAATGAGCAGTTCTTC.

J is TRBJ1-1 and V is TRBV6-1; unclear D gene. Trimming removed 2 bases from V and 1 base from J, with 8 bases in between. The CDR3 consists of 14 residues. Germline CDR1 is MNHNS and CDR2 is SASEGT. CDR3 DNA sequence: TGTGCCAGCAGTGAAACGCTCAGGAACACTGAAGCTTTCTTT. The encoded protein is CASSETLRNTEAFF.

The CDR3 bases are TGTGCCAGCAGCCTGGGACAGCGGCTCGATACGCAGTATTTT. It is translated as CASSLGQRLDTQYF. The chain combines TRBV7-2 with TRBJ2-3; 7 bases fit TRBD1. The CDR3 runs to 14 residues. Germline lookup yields CDR1 SGHTA and CDR2 FQGNSA. V gave up 5 bases and J gave up 6 bases; unmatched junction bases: 8. The whole variable domain, remainder taken from reference TRBV7-2 and TRBJ2-3, is GAGVSQSPSNKVTEKGKDVELRCDPISGHTALYWYRQSLGQGLEFLIYFQGNSAPDKSGLPSDRFSAERTGGSVSTLTIQRTQQEDSAVYLCASSLGQRLDTQYFGPGTRLTVL.

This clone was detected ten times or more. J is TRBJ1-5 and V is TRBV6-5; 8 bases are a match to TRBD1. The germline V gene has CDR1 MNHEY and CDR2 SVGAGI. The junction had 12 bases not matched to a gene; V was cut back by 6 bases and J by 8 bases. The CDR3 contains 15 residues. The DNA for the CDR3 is TGTGCCAGCAGCGCGCGTACAGGGGGAGGAGAGCCCCAGCATTTT. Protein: CASSARTGGGEPQHF.

The CDR3 reads CASSAGTGAASGANVLTF. The CDR3 DNA reads as TGTGCCAGCAGCGCGGGGACAGGGGCTGCCTCTGGGGCCAACGTCCTGACTTTC. The chain joins TRBV3-1 (or the pseudogene TRBV3-2) to TRBJ2-6; TRBD1 matches at 10 bases. The V gene's germline CDR1 is LGHDT and CDR2 YNNKEL (reference sequence). The CDR3 sequence is 18 residues long. The junction had 7 bases not matched to a gene; V was cut back by 5 bases and J by 0 bases.

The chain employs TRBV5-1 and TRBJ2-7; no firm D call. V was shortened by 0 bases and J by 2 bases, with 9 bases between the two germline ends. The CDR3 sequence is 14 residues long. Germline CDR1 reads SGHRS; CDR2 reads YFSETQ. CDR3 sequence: CASSLATTTYEQYF. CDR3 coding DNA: TGCGCCAGCAGCTTGGCGACCACTACCTACGAGCAGTACTTC.

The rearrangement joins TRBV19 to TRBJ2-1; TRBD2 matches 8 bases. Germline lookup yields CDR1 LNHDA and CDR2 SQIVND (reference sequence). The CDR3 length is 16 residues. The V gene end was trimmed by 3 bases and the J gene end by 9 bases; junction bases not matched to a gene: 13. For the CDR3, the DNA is TGTGCCAGTAGTATCGTGGATCCTAGCCGGGAGGGTGAGCAGTTCTTC. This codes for CASSIVDPSREGEQFF.

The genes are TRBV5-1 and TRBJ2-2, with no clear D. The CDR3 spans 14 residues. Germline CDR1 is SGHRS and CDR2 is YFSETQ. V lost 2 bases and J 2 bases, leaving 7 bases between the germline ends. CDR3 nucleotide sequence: TGCGCCAGCAGCTTAAGGAGTAACACCGGGGAGCTGTTTTTT. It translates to CASSLRSNTGELFF.

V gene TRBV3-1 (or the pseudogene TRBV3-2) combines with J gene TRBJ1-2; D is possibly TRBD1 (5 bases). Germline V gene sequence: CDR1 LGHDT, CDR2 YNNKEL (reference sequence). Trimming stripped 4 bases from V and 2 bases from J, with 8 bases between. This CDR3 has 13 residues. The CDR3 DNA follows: TGTGCCAGCAGCCGGGACTCGAACTATGGCTACACCTTC. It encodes CASSRDSNYGYTF.

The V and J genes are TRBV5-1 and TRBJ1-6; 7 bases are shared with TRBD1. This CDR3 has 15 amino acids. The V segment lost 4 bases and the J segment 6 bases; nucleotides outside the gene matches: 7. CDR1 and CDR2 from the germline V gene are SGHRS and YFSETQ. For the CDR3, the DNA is TGCGCCAGCAGCCAGCAGGGGGGACTTAATTCACCCCTCCACTTT. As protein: CASSQQGGLNSPLHF.

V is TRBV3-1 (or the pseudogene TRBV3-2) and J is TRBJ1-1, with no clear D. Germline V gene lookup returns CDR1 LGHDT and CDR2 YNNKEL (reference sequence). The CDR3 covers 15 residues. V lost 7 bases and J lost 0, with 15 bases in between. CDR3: CASIASGGVNTEAFF. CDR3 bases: TGTGCCAGCATAGCATCCGGCGGGGTGAACACTGAAGCTTTCTTT.

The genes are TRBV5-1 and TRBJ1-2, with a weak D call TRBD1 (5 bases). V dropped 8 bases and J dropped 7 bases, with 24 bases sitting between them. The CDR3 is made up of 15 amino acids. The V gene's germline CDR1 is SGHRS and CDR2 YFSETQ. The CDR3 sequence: CASQESTGVSSGYTF. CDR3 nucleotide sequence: TGCGCCAGTCAAGAGAGTACGGGGGTGTCATCTGGCTACACCTTC. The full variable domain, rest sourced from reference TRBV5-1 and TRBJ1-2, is KAGVTQTPRYLIKTRGQQVTLSCSPISGHRSVSWYQQTPGQGLQFLFEYFSETQRNKGNFPGRFSGRQFSNSRSEMNVSTLELGDSALYLCASQESTGVSSGYTFGSGTRLTVV.

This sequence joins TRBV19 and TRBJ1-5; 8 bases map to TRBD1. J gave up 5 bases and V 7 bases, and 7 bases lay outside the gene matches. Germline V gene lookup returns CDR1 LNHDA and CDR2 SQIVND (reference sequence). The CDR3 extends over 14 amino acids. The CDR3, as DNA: TGTGCCAGTAATTCCAGGGGGCTGGATCAGCCCCAGCATTTT. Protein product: CASNSRGLDQPQHF.